The T cell receptor (beta chain) described here comes from a study of CD8 T cells in ankylosing spondylitis. J gave up 3 bases and V 3 bases, and 9 bases lay outside the gene matches. This CDR3 has 17 amino acids. In germline, CDR1 is KGHSH, CDR2 LQKENI. TCRdb processed the 5' RACE reads anew with MiXCR; each CDR3 protein has one entry. The table has 300,000 to 350,000 distinct CDR3 sequences, around a tenth seen once. This chain uses TRBV18 with TRBJ2-1, with TRBD1 identical over 9 bases. The TCR was taken from a female donor with ankylosing spondylitis or in good health (not recorded which). Sequenced input: blood, either unsorted or a sorted T cell fraction (not recorded which). CDR3 loop: CASSPNSGTGNYNEQFF. In DNA, the CDR3 is TGTGCCAGCTCACCCAACTCCGGGACAGGGAACTACAATGAGCAGTTCTTC.